This T cell receptor (beta chain) originates from a study of response to subunit inactivated influenza vaccine. Regarding the study as a whole: The authors suggested that every seasonal influenza vaccination recruits few new T cells.

MiXCR was run by TCRdb on the RT-PCR reads, yielding one entry per CDR3 protein. The sample shows about 500,000 distinct CDR3 sequences, about 7.2% of them seen only once. This clonotype was counted many times. Its specificity is unknown. Germline assignment: CDR1 DFQATT and CDR2 SNEGSKA (reference sequence). The length of the CDR3 is 15 residues. Deletions cut 5 bases from V and 4 bases from J, with 19 bases between. The sample in question was PBMCs from blood, obtained around 2 years after vaccination. V is TRBV20-1 and J is TRBJ2-3; D gene uncertain. This TCR was recovered from a man between 50 and 69 years old who received an inactivated influenza vaccine. The DNA for the CDR3 is TGCAGTGCTGGAGTGGCGCAAAGGGTCCCAGATACGCAGTATTTT. Amino acids: CSAGVAQRVPDTQYF.